These 14 T cell receptor beta chains were sequenced from one sample in a study of T cells in Graves' hyperthyroidism and ophthalmopathy. From RNA transcripts, TCR beta CDR3 regions were amplified. Carried out on the TCR CDR3, a first-round RT-PCR used the HTBI primer set. MiXCR was run by TCRdb on the multiplex PCR reads, yielding one entry per CDR3 protein. The sample lists 550,000 to 600,000 distinct CDR3 sequences; 46% were seen once. What was sequenced was peripheral blood or thyroid tissue (not recorded which). The source is an adult woman with Graves' disease, either hyperthyroidism or ophthalmopathy (not recorded which).

The chain recombines TRBV4-1 with TRBJ1-3, with D unresolved. Germline V gene lookup returns CDR1 MGHRA and CDR2 YSYEKL. V dropped 1 base and J dropped 3 bases, with 13 bases sitting between them. The CDR3 covers 16 residues. In DNA form, the CDR3 reads TGCGCCAGCAGCCAAGCGACGGGTCTGAATGGAAACACCATATATTTT. Translating gives CASSQATGLNGNTIYF.

The sample holds many counts of this clonotype. The chain combines TRBV20-1 with TRBJ1-2; D remains unclear. The V end was cut by 6 bases, the J end by 2 bases, with 1 base between. The CDR3 is made up of 9 amino acids. Germline V gives CDR1 DFQATT, CDR2 SNEGSKA (reference sequence). CDR3 loop: CSANYGYTF. CDR3 coding DNA: TGCAGTGCCAACTATGGCTACACCTTC.

This clonotype occurred many times. The chain couples TRBV25-1 to TRBJ2-7; D could derive from TRBD1 or TRBD2 (5 bases each). The CDR3 has 13 amino acids. The V gene lost 1 base and the J gene lost 6 bases, with 10 bases spanning the gap. Germline CDR1 MGHDK, CDR2 SYGVNS. This CDR3 is CASSEFGGSEQYF. The CDR3 DNA sequence: TGTGCCAGCAGTGAATTTGGGGGTTCCGAGCAGTACTTC.

This clonotype has a count of ten or more. V gene TRBV7-9 combines with J gene TRBJ1-1; 8 bases align to TRBD1. The germline V gene encodes CDR1 SEHNR and CDR2 FQNEAQ (reference sequence). The CDR3 is made up of 14 amino acids. J lost 4 bases, V lost 5 bases, and 6 bases had no gene match. CDR3 nucleotide sequence: TGTGCCAGCAGCCATACAGGGGGAGCCACTGAAGCTTTCTTT. Translating gives CASSHTGGATEAFF.

This clonotype was seen many times. This chain connects TRBV20-1 to TRBJ1-6; no reliable D call. The germline CDR1 and CDR2 sequences are DFQATT and SNEGSKA (reference sequence). The CDR3 consists of 14 residues. The CDR3, as DNA: TGCAGCCTAGGGCTCAGCTCCTATAATTCACCCCTCCACTTT. It translates to CSLGLSSYNSPLHF.

On this clonotype itself: A much more abundant neighbour one base away suggests this may be a read error. This CDR3 fails to terminate in the conserved phenylalanine or tryptophan, so it likely reflects a read error. J is TRBJ1-5 and V is TRBV6-5; the D is unclear. Trimming took 6 bases from V and 0 from J, leaving 12 bases between them. This CDR3 is built from 15 residues. Germline V gives CDR1 MNHEY, CDR2 SVGAGI. The chain's CDR3 is CASSLLGSSNQPQHL. The CDR3 DNA sequence: TGTGCCAGCAGCCTACTAGGAAGTAGCAATCAGCCCCAGCATCTT.

This chain uses TRBV24-1 with TRBJ1-5; tentatively, D is TRBD1 (5 bases). There are 14 residues in the CDR3. The V and J ends lost 4 bases and 3 bases respectively, with 9 bases between them. The germline V gene encodes CDR1 KGHDR and CDR2 SFDVKD. In nucleotides, the CDR3 is TGTGCCACCAGTGACAGGGACCCCAATCAGCCCCAGCATTTT. The encoded protein is CATSDRDPNQPQHF.

This clonotype has a count of ten or more. The chain links TRBV7-2 to TRBJ1-4; D might be TRBD1 (6 bases). Trimming pared 5 bases from V and 7 bases from J, leaving 17 bases between. CDR1 is SGHTA and CDR2 is FQGNSA in the germline V gene. The CDR3 consists of 15 residues. The CDR3 spells CASSRPPGVGEKLFF. The CDR3 nucleotides read TGTGCCAGCAGCCGGCCACCAGGGGTGGGTGAAAAACTGTTTTTT. Using reference TRBV7-2 and TRBJ1-4 for the parts outside the CDR3, the full variable domain is GAGVSQSPSNKVTEKGKDVELRCDPISGHTALYWYRQSLGQGLEFLIYFQGNSAPDKSGLPSDRFSAERTGGSVSTLTIQRTQQEDSAVYLCASSRPPGVGEKLFFGSGTQLSVL.

The chain uses TRBV7-8 and TRBJ1-1; 7 nucleotides align to TRBD1. The CDR3 has 15 residues. Germline V gene data show CDR1 as SGHVS and CDR2 as FQNEAQ. V dropped 1 base and J dropped 6; count of bases not matched to a gene: 8. CDR3 in amino acids: CASSLGQGTRAEAFF. The CDR3 DNA is TGTGCCAGCAGCTTAGGACAGGGTACAAGGGCTGAAGCTTTCTTT.

Details on this clonotype: At one end the junction does not follow the germline gene, possibly because of a read error. This rearrangement joins TRBV10-3 to TRBJ2-2, with D maybe TRBD2 (6 bases). The CDR3 covers 16 residues. Germline V gives CDR1 ENHRY, CDR2 SYGVKD. The CDR3 protein is CAISESRGLYTGELFF. CDR3 bases: TGTGCCATCAGTGAGTCACGGGGGTTGTACACTGGGGAGCTGTTTTTT.

This clonotype was seen repeatedly, ten times or more. V usage is TRBV20-1 and J usage is TRBJ2-5; D is unclear. V was shortened by 6 bases and J by 3 bases, with 8 bases between the two germline ends. Germline CDR1 is DFQATT and CDR2 is SNEGSKA (reference sequence). The CDR3 is 11 amino acids. The CDR3 DNA is TGCAGTGCACCCCCCAAAGAGACCCAGTACTTC. This translates into CSAPPKETQYF.

V and J are TRBV12-3 or TRBV12-4 and TRBJ2-2; 7 nucleotides agree with TRBD1. CDR3 length: 17 residues. Trimming at V came to 5 bases and at J to 17 bases, leaving 26 bases not matched to a gene. The CDR3 DNA sequence: TGTGCCAGCAGTGAAGAGACAGGGACAGCCGTGATGGGGAGCCGTTTTTTT. It encodes CASSEETGTAVMGSRFF.

The count of this clonotype is one. The gene calls are TRBV2 and TRBJ1-1, with 9 bases fitting TRBD1. Germline CDR1 is SNHLY and CDR2 is FYNNEI. V was clipped by 5 bases and J by 3 bases; unmatched bases: 13. The CDR3 covers 17 residues. Here the CDR3 DNA reads TGTGCCAGCAGTCGCGGGCTTTGGGACAGGGAGGACACTGAAGCTTTCTTT. Translated: CASSRGLWDREDTEAFF.

This chain joins TRBV25-1 and TRBJ1-6; TRBD1 might be the D (6 bases). Germline V lookup: CDR1 MGHDK, CDR2 SYGVNS. CDR3 length: 13 residues. Deletions cut 4 bases from V and 9 bases from J, with 10 bases between. CDR3 in amino acids: CASSGTVGSPLHF. The CDR3 DNA is TGTGCCAGCAGTGGGACAGTGGGTTCACCCCTCCACTTT.